This TCR beta chain was documented in a study of blood T cells in healthy people across ages. This clonotype was recorded a few times. Sample-barcoded 5' priming and a J-beta primer mix drove a second PCR of roughly 6 to 12 cycles. TCRdb ran MiXCR on the 5' RACE reads and lists one entry per CDR3 protein. The sample has under 1 million distinct CDR3 sequences; under 45% are singletons. The CDR3 has 16 amino acids. V lost 4 bases, J lost 0 bases, and 13 bases lay in between. CDR1 and CDR2 (germline): LGHNA, YSLEER. The chain is built from TRBV4-3 and TRBJ2-1; D possibly uses TRBD1 or TRBD2 (6 bases each). The TCR was taken from a man in his fifties or sixties in good health. Material: blood. In nucleotides, the CDR3 is TGCGCCAGCAGCCTCTCAACGGGGGCCTCCTACAATGAGCAGTTCTTC. Its protein product is CASSLSTGASYNEQFF.